Following are 25 T cell receptor beta chains from one sample sequenced in a study of Graves' ophthalmopathy and Graves' hyperthyroidism. Transcripts of RNA were the source for amplifying TCR beta CDR3 regions. The workflow started with a first-round RT-PCR run with HTBI primers and then moved on to a second-round multiplex PCR. TCRdb recomputed calls from the multiplex PCR reads with MiXCR, one row per CDR3 protein. The sample comprises 600,000 to 950,000 distinct CDR3 sequences, roughly 40% of which are singletons, and 44% rests with the top ten. Sequenced: peripheral blood. These receptor sequences come from an adult man with Graves' ophthalmopathy.

The gene calls are TRBV25-1 and TRBJ2-7; D assignment may be TRBD1 or TRBD2 (5 bases each). The CDR3 has 13 residues. V was shortened by 6 bases and J by 6 bases, with 15 bases between the two germline ends. The germline CDR1 and CDR2 sequences are MGHDK and SYGVNS. The CDR3 loop is CASSGEMGREQYF. DNA for the CDR3: TGTGCCAGCAGCGGGGAGATGGGGCGCGAGCAGTACTTC.

In DNA, the CDR3 is TGTGCCAGTAGTTTCCTGACCGGGACAGGGGGCTACGAGCAGTACTTC. This sequence encodes CASSFLTGTGGYEQYF. V and J are TRBV19 and TRBJ2-7, with 11 bases identical to TRBD1. Trimming took 5 bases from V and 3 from J; bases not matched to a gene: 9. Germline V CDR1 and CDR2: LNHDA, SQIVND (reference sequence). The CDR3 extends over 16 amino acids.

This clonotype was counted only a few times. One junction end disagrees with the germline gene, perhaps due to a read error. V is TRBV10-3 and J is TRBJ1-6; tentatively, D is TRBD1 (5 bases). Germline V gene data show CDR1 as ENHRY and CDR2 as SYGVKD. The CDR3 has 16 amino acids. The CDR3 DNA follows: TGTGCCAGCAGTGCGGGACGCACGACGGGTAATTCACCCCTCCACTTT. Its protein is CASSAGRTTGNSPLHF.

This chain uses TRBV7-2 with TRBJ1-5, with D possibly matching TRBD1 (5 bases). CDR3 length equals 16 residues. Trimming stripped 0 bases from V and 2 bases from J, with 11 bases between. Germline V CDR1 and CDR2: SGHTA, FQGNSA. CDR3 region: CASSLAAGGGNQPQHF. Here the CDR3 DNA reads TGTGCCAGCAGCTTAGCGGCCGGGGGAGGCAATCAGCCCCAGCATTTT.

This clonotype was seen more than once but under ten times. The rearrangement joins TRBV4-1 to TRBJ1-3; unclear D gene. The CDR3 extends over 13 amino acids. Trimming cost V 0 bases and J 4 bases, with 4 bases left between them. Germline V lookup: CDR1 MGHRA, CDR2 YSYEKL. CDR3 residues: CASSQDRGNTIYF. For the CDR3, the DNA is TGCGCCAGCAGCCAAGATAGGGGAAACACCATATATTTT.

The chain links TRBV7-9 to TRBJ1-4, with a tentative D call TRBD1 (6 bases). V lost 5 bases and J lost 6, with 16 bases in between. In germline, CDR1 is SEHNR, CDR2 FQNEAQ (reference sequence). CDR3 length: 15 residues. The CDR3 DNA reads TGTGCCAGCAGCCGGGACGGGGGCGAATATGAAAAACTGTTTTTT. The encoded protein is CASSRDGGEYEKLFF.

As concerns this clonotype: A much bigger clone sits one base away, suggesting this may be a read error. This chain uses TRBV7-9 with TRBJ1-2; 8 nucleotides line up with TRBD1. V lost 2 bases to trimming and J lost 4 bases; unmatched junction nucleotides: 3. CDR3 length: 14 residues. Germline loops: CDR1 SEHNR, CDR2 FQNEAQ (reference sequence). The CDR3 region has the DNA TGTGCCAGCAGCTTACGGACAGGGTCCTATGGCTACACCTTC. Its translation is CASSLRTGSYGYTF.

This clonotype was observed at least ten times. V is TRBV7-2 and J is TRBJ1-3, with a tentative D call TRBD1 (5 bases). Deletions cut 3 bases from V and 0 bases from J, with 9 bases between. The CDR3 extends over 15 amino acids. Germline lookup yields CDR1 SGHTA and CDR2 FQGNSA. CDR3 sequence: CASSFLTASGNTIYF. In DNA form, the CDR3 reads TGTGCCAGCAGCTTCTTGACAGCCTCTGGAAACACCATATATTTT.

The chain recombines TRBV9 with TRBJ2-2, with D possibly matching TRBD1 (5 bases). The CDR3 is 14 residues long. The germline V and J ends were trimmed by 0 bases and 3 bases, with 6 bases remaining between them. CDR1 is SGDLS and CDR2 is YYNGEE in the germline V gene. CDR3 in amino acids: CASSVVGDTGELFF. In DNA, the CDR3 is TGTGCCAGCAGCGTAGTAGGGGACACCGGGGAGCTGTTTTTT.

This clonotype was seen only a few times. The chain couples TRBV9 to TRBJ1-4; D not resolved. CDR3 length: 16 residues. Germline loops: CDR1 SGDLS, CDR2 YYNGEE. Between the trimmed V and J ends, which lost 3 bases and 4 bases, there was a span of 16 bases. The CDR3 nucleotides are TGTGCCAGCAGCGCCCGTTCGGCAGGTCATAATGAAAAACTGTTTTTT. Its protein product is CASSARSAGHNEKLFF.

This clonotype was seen ten or more times. The chain links TRBV29-1 to TRBJ1-2, with D hard to call. Trimming took off 4 bases at V and 6 bases at J, with 3 bases between the two ends. The CDR3 sequence is 9 residues long. The germline CDR1 and CDR2 sequences are SQVTM and ANQGSEA. Here the CDR3 reads CSVVDGYTF. In DNA form, the CDR3 reads TGCAGCGTTGTAGATGGCTACACCTTC.

This clonotype was observed a handful of times. This chain links TRBV10-3 with TRBJ2-2; 8 bases match TRBD1. The CDR3 loop spans 14 amino acids. The germline gives CDR1 ENHRY, CDR2 SYGVKD. V shed 11 bases, J shed 0 bases, and the junction held 5 bases outside the gene matches. The CDR3 region is CAFKTGANTGELFF. CDR3 in DNA: TGTGCCTTTAAGACAGGGGCGAACACCGGGGAGCTGTTTTTT.

This clonotype showed up many times. The genes are TRBV2 and TRBJ1-6, with 7 bases identical to TRBD1. CDR3 size: 13 residues. Losses at the gene ends were 4 bases for V and 9 bases for J; bases not matched to a gene: 3. Germline V gives CDR1 SNHLY, CDR2 FYNNEI. CDR3: CASSGYRGSPLHF. CDR3 coding DNA: TGTGCCAGCAGTGGATACAGGGGTTCACCCCTCCACTTT.

This clonotype was detected ten times or more. The rearrangement links TRBV15 to TRBJ1-1, with D perhaps TRBD1 (5 bases). Germline loops: CDR1 LNHNV, CDR2 YYDKDF (reference sequence). V dropped 2 bases and J dropped 7 bases, with 17 bases sitting between them. This CDR3 spans 15 amino acids. The CDR3 region is CATSRLGTGKGEAFF. In DNA, the CDR3 is TGTGCCACCAGCAGATTGGGGACGGGAAAGGGTGAAGCTTTCTTT.

A note on this clonotype: A much larger clone lies a single base off, so this may be a read error. The rearrangement links TRBV10-3 to TRBJ2-7, with 7 bases identical to TRBD1. Germline lookup yields CDR1 ENHRY and CDR2 SYGVKD. The CDR3 runs 15 residues. With V trimmed by 4 bases and J by 1 base, 7 bases remained unmatched. The CDR3 here is CAISANRDRSYEQYF. The CDR3 bases are TGTGCCATCAGTGCCAACCGGGACAGATCCTACGAGCAGTACTTC.

Worth noting for this clonotype: A much larger clone is a single base away; this may be a read error. The CDR3 DNA reads as TGTGACAGCAGCTTAGCGAACACAGGGAACACTGAAGCTTTCTTT. Translated: CDSSLANTGNTEAFF. This rearrangement joins TRBV7-3 to TRBJ1-1, with a possible D match to TRBD1 (5 bases). Germline CDR1 reads SGHTA; CDR2 reads FQGTGA. This CDR3 has 15 residues.

This chain uses TRBV5-1 with TRBJ1-2; D is unclear. Germline V lookup: CDR1 SGHRS, CDR2 YFSETQ. There are 12 residues in the CDR3. The V gene lost 4 bases and the J gene lost 12 bases, with 16 bases spanning the gap. The CDR3 loop reads CASSVASSGNTF. The CDR3, as DNA: TGCGCCAGCAGCGTGGCAAGCTCTGGAAACACCTTC.

This clonotype was counted between two and nine times. The chain joins TRBV12-3 or TRBV12-4 to TRBJ2-6; TRBD1 might be the D (6 bases). The CDR3 consists of 17 residues. The V end was cut by 5 bases, the J end by 0 bases, with 14 bases between. The CDR3 DNA follows: TGTGCCAGCAGTCCTCCGACAGGTAGCTCTGGGGCCAACGTCCTGACTTTC. Its translation is CASSPPTGSSGANVLTF.

This clonotype was recorded at least ten times. The chain employs TRBV15 and TRBJ2-5; no definite D call. CDR3 length: 12 residues. V was trimmed by 0 bases and J by 8 bases, leaving 7 bases between them. Germline V CDR1 and CDR2: LNHNV, YYDKDF (reference sequence). CDR3 protein: CATSRDRQTQYF. The CDR3 coding sequence is TGTGCCACCAGCAGAGATCGACAAACCCAGTACTTC.

The sample holds many counts of this clonotype. The V gene is TRBV10-3, the J gene TRBJ1-2; weak D call: TRBD1 (6 bases). Germline values: CDR1 ENHRY, CDR2 SYGVKD. V lost 10 bases, J lost 5 bases, and 14 bases lay in between. The CDR3 is made up of 12 amino acids. CDR3 DNA: TGTGCCACCTCAGGGGCGGAGTATGGCTACACCTTC. Translating gives CATSGAEYGYTF.

The chain joins TRBV9 to TRBJ1-6; TRBD1 is a possible D gene (6 bases). V lost 6 bases and J lost 2, with 15 bases in between. The CDR3 runs 16 residues. Germline-derived CDR1 and CDR2 are SGDLS and YYNGEE. The CDR3 here is CASTRRGEAYNSPLHF. For the CDR3, the DNA is TGTGCCAGCACCCGCAGGGGTGAAGCCTATAATTCACCCCTCCACTTT.

Concerning this clonotype itself: This may be a read error: a much more frequent sequence differs by one nucleotide. V gene TRBV20-1 combines with J gene TRBJ2-7; possible D gene TRBD1, 6 bases. This CDR3 contains 15 residues. Germline CDR1 reads DFQATT; CDR2 reads SNEGSKA (reference sequence). V gave up 5 bases and J gave up 1 base, with 18 bases separating them. CDR3 sequence (DNA): TGCAGTGCTGATGGTGAGACAGGACCGTCCTACGAGCAGTACTTC. Its translation is CSADGETGPSYEQYF.

This clonotype appeared many times. This chain joins TRBV11-2 and TRBJ2-5; TRBD2 might be the D (5 bases). The length of the CDR3 is 10 residues. Per the germline V gene, CDR1 is SGHAT and CDR2 is FQNNGV. The germline V and J ends were trimmed by 4 bases and 9 bases, with 6 bases remaining between them. The CDR3 spells CASSSGSQYF. DNA for the CDR3: TGTGCCAGCAGCTCGGGATCCCAGTACTTC.

This CDR3 reads CSLGGSPQETQYF. CDR3 in DNA: TGCAGCTTAGGCGGCTCTCCGCAAGAGACCCAGTACTTC. The chain combines TRBV29-1 with TRBJ2-5; no firm D call. V was clipped by 8 bases and J by 2 bases, with 15 bases between them. This CDR3 spans 13 amino acids. In germline, CDR1 is SQVTM, CDR2 ANQGSEA.

Only a few counts were recorded for this clonotype. The chain joins TRBV25-1 to TRBJ2-6, with D hard to call. This CDR3 region has 16 residues. Germline lookup yields CDR1 MGHDK and CDR2 SYGVNS. The V end lost 3 bases, the J end lost 0 bases, and 9 bases lay between the germline ends. CDR3 protein: CASSEFGYSGANVLTF. The CDR3, as DNA: TGTGCCAGCAGTGAGTTCGGATACTCTGGGGCCAACGTCCTGACTTTC. The variable domain in full, completed from reference TRBV25-1 and TRBJ2-6, reads EADIYQTPRYLVIGTGKKITLECSQTMGHDKMYWYQQDPGMELHLIHYSYGVNSTEKGDLSSESTVSRIRTEHFPLTLESARPSHTSQYLCASSEFGYSGANVLTFGAGSRLTVL.